This is a list of T cell receptor beta chains from one sample in a study of cytomegalovirus exposure and HLA in healthy donors. Libraries were prepared by immunoSEQ multiplex PCR; TCRdb keeps only in-frame clonotypes and omits some of them. Of around 130,000 clones in the sample, roughly 74% are singletons; the top ten hold about 6%. The source material was PBMCs. The receptors originated from a woman between 50 and 59 years old in good health and CMV-seropositive. Both conserved end residues are part of each CDR3. The D gene is left open where the match is weak. The size entry is marked missing in some rows and otherwise reads once, few, many or a size class.

NA,TRBV6-6,NA,TRBJ1-4,CASKGDEKLFF,TGTGCCAGCAAGGGAGATGAAAAACTGTTTTTT
TRBD1,TRBV27,NA,TRBJ2-7,CASSGGQGRSYEQYF,TGTGCCAGCAGCGGCGGACAGGGCCGCTCCTACGAGCAGTACTTC
NA,TRBV29-1,NA,TRBJ2-5,CSVEYREATQYF,TGCAGCGTTGAATATAGGGAGGCGACCCAGTACTTC
NA,TRBV6-1,NA,TRBJ2-5,CASSEMSGQETQYF,TGTGCCAGCAGTGAAATGAGCGGTCAAGAGACCCAGTACTTC
NA,TRBV6-6,NA,TRBJ2-2,CASDTSNTGELFF,TGTGCCAGCGACACCTCGAACACCGGGGAGCTGTTTTTT
TRBD1,TRBV5-1,NA,TRBJ2-2,CASSLTGTGGTGELFF,TGCGCCAGCAGCTTGACCGGGACAGGAGGCACCGGGGAGCTGTTTTTT
TRBD1,TRBV6-1,NA,TRBJ1-6,CASSLTGTGEGPLHF,TGTGCCAGCAGCCTAACCGGGACAGGGGAAGGACCCCTCCACTTT
TRBD1,TRBV25-1,NA,TRBJ2-4,CARSAPPGQGPYIQYF,TGTGCCCGCAGTGCCCCTCCGGGACAGGGGCCTTACATTCAGTACTTC
TRBD1,TRBV7-2,NA,TRBJ1-5,CASSLDRGNQPQHF,TGTGCCAGCAGCTTAGACAGGGGGAATCAGCCCCAGCATTTT
TRBD1,TRBV2,NA,TRBJ2-1,CASSGKTGVGNEQFF,TGTGCCAGCAGTGGAAAGACAGGGGTAGGCAATGAGCAGTTCTTC
NA,TRBV4-2,NA,TRBJ2-7,CASSQDDSLTSYEQYF,TGTGCCAGCAGCCAAGATGATAGTCTTACCTCCTACGAGCAGTACTTC
NA,TRBV9,NA,TRBJ1-6,CASSVAGNSPLHF,TGTGCCAGCAGCGTAGCGGGGAATTCACCCCTCCACTTT
TRBD1,TRBV29-1,NA,TRBJ1-1,CSAGQGGTEAFF,TGCAGCGCAGGACAGGGGGGCACTGAAGCTTTCTTT
TRBD1,TRBV7-9,NA,TRBJ1-2,CASSPQGLTLYGYTF,TGTGCCAGCAGCCCACAGGGGCTCACCCTTTATGGCTACACCTTC
TRBD1,TRBV11-2,NA,TRBJ1-1,CASSPGTGGVNTEAFF,TGTGCCAGCAGCCCAGGGACAGGGGGGGTGAACACTGAAGCTTTCTTT
NA,TRBV6-1,NA,TRBJ2-3,CASSDAGRAQPYTDTQYF,TGTGCCAGCAGTGATGCCGGCAGGGCTCAACCATACACAGATACGCAGTATTTT
TRBD2,TRBV5-1,NA,TRBJ2-7,CASSSGGVSYEQYF,TGCGCCAGCAGCTCCGGGGGGGTCTCCTACGAGCAGTACTTC
NA,TRBV15,NA,TRBJ1-2,CATSRDHRGSYTF,TGTGCCACCAGCAGAGATCACCGGGGTAGCTACACCTTC
NA,TRBV6-5,NA,TRBJ2-2,CASSYFGGHTGELFF,TGTGCCAGCAGTTATTTCGGGGGGCACACCGGGGAGCTGTTTTTT
TRBD1,TRBV9,NA,TRBJ2-1,CASTKGDRAYNEQFF,TGTGCCAGCACCAAGGGGGACAGGGCTTACAATGAGCAGTTCTTC
TRBD1,TRBV7-8,NA,TRBJ2-3,CASSFQGQGDTQYF,TGTGCCAGCAGCTTCCAGGGACAGGGGGATACGCAGTATTTT
TRBD2,TRBV12-5,NA,TRBJ2-3,CASGSSGGGGRDTQYF,TGTGCTAGTGGTTCTAGCGGGGGGGGAGGTAGGGATACGCAGTATTTT
TRBD1,TRBV27,NA,TRBJ2-7,CASSPRTGEQYF,TGTGCCAGCAGTCCAAGGACAGGGGAGCAGTACTTC
NA,TRBV18,NA,TRBJ1-1,CASSPGGNTEAFF,TGTGCCAGCTCCCCGGGGGGGAACACTGAAGCTTTCTTT
NA,TRBV7-2,NA,TRBJ1-1,CASSLGGANTEAFF,TGTGCCAGCAGCTTAGGGGGAGCGAACACTGAAGCTTTCTTT
NA,TRBV7-8,NA,TRBJ1-6,CASSPSGGLNSPLHF,TGTGCCAGCAGCCCGAGCGGGGGCTTGAATTCACCCCTCCACTTT
NA,TRBV5-1,NA,TRBJ2-5,CASSFSGLETQYF,TGCGCCAGCAGCTTTTCGGGTCTGGAGACCCAGTACTTC
TRBD2,TRBV2,NA,TRBJ2-7,CASGQTAGYYEQYF,TGTGCCAGCGGGCAAACAGCGGGGTACTACGAGCAGTACTTC
NA,TRBV12-5,NA,TRBJ1-3,CASGPREPGNTIYF,TGTGCTAGTGGCCCCCGGGAACCGGGAAACACCATATATTTT
TRBD1,TRBV18,NA,TRBJ2-7,CASAPGQGYEQYF,TGTGCCAGCGCACCGGGACAGGGATACGAGCAGTACTTC
NA,TRBV30,few,TRBJ1-1,CAWSVSRDTEAFF,TGTGCCTGGAGTGTCTCGCGGGACACTGAAGCTTTCTTT